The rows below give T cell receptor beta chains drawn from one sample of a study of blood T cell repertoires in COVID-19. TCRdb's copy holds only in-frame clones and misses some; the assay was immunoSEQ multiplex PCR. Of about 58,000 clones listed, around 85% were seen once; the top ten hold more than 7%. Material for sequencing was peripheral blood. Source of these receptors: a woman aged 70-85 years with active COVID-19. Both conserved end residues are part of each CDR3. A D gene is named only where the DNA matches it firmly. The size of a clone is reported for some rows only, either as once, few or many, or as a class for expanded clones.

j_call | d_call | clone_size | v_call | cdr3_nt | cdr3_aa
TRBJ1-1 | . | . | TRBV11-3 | TGTGCCAGCAGCCGGGGGGGGTCGAACACTGAAGCTTTCTTT | CASSRGGSNTEAFF
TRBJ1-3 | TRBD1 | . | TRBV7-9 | TGTGCCAGCAGCTTGGGGGACAGGCACTCTGGAAACACCATATATTTT | CASSLGDRHSGNTIYF
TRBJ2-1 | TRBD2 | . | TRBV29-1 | TGCAGCGTTGGGGCACTAGCGGAAGGGAATGAGCAGTTCTTC | CSVGALAEGNEQFF
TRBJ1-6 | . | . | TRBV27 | TGTGCCAGCAGTTTATCCAGGACAGACGGTAATTCACCCCTCCACTTT | CASSLSRTDGNSPLHF
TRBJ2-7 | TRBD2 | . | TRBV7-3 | TGTGCCAGCAGCCCCGGGCTAGCGGGAGCCGAGCAGTACTTC | CASSPGLAGAEQYF
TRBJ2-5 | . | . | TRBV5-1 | TGCGCCAGCAGCTTGGGGGCCACCCAAGAGACCCAGTACTTC | CASSLGATQETQYF
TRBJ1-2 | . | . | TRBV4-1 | TGCGCCAGCAGCCAAGATTTCAGCACCCGGGGGGGCTACACCTTC | CASSQDFSTRGGYTF
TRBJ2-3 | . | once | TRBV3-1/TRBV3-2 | TGTGCCAGCAGCCAAGATGCACACGCAGATACGCAGTATTTT | CASSQDAHADTQYF
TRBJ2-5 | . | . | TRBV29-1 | TGCAGCCCACGAGAGGGAGAGACCCAGTACTTC | CSPREGETQYF
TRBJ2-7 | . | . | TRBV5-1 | TGCGCCAGCAGCCGGGGGACCGTCTACGAGCAGTACTTC | CASSRGTVYEQYF
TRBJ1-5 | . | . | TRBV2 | TGTGCCAGCAGTGAAGAGGAGAATCAGCCCCAGCATTTT | CASSEEENQPQHF
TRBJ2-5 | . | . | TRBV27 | TGTGCCAGCAGTCCCCCTTACCAAGAGACCCAGTACTTC | CASSPPYQETQYF
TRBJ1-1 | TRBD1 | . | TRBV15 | TGTGCCACCAGCAGAGATCGGTCAGGGGGGAGCACTGAAGCTTTCTTT | CATSRDRSGGSTEAFF
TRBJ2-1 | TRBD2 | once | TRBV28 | TGTGCCGGGCAGCTAGCGGGAGACGGTGAGCAGTTCTTC | CAGQLAGDGEQFF
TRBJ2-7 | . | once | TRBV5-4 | TGTGCCAGCAGCTCCCACGTGGGGGGTATTTCCGACGAGCAGTACTTC | CASSSHVGGISDEQYF
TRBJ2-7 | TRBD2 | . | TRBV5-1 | TGCGCCAGCAGCTTGGCCGGGGGGAGCTCCTACGAGCAGTACTTC | CASSLAGGSSYEQYF
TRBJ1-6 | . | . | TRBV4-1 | TGCGCCAGCAGCCAAGACCAAGAGACCCTCCACTTT | CASSQDQETLHF
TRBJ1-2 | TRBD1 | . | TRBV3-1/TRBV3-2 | TGTGCCAGCAGGCCAGGGGGCGGTGGCTACACCTTC | CASRPGGGGYTF
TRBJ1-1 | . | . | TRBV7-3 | TGTGCCAGCAGCTTAACGTCCAGGGCTGAAGCTTTCTTT | CASSLTSRAEAFF
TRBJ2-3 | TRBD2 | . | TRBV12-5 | TGTGCTAGTGGCGGGCTAGCGGGCTACACAGATACGCAGTATTTT | CASGGLAGYTDTQYF
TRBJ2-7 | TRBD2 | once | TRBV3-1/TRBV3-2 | TGTGCCAGCAGCCAAGATATAACGGGAGGGCCATACGACGAGCAGTACTTC | CASSQDITGGPYDEQYF
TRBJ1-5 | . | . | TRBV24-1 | TGTGCCACCAGTGATTCACGGCGGGGTAGCAATCAGCCCCAGCATTTT | CATSDSRRGSNQPQHF
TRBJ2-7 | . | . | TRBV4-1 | TGCGCCAGCAGCCAGGGGCGGGGAGGCCCTACGAGTGAGTACTTC | CASSQGRGGPTSEYF
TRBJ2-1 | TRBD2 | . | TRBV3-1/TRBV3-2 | TGTGCCAGCAGCCCCCCCCCGCCCCCGGGACTAGCGGGAGTGAGTTACAATGAGCAGTTCTTC | CASSPPPPPGLAGVSYNEQFF
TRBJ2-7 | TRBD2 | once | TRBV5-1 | TGCGCCAGCAGCTTGAAGACTAGCGGGAGTTTCTACGAGCAGTACTTC | CASSLKTSGSFYEQYF
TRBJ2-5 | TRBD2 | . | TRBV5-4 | TGTGCCAGCAGCTTTCGGACTAGCGGTCTTCCCGGAGAGACCCAGTACTTC | CASSFRTSGLPGETQYF
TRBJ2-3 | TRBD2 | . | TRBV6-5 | TGTGCCAGCAACCGACTAGCGGGAGGCACAGATACGCAGTATTTT | CASNRLAGGTDTQYF
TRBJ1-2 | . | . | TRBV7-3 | TGTGCCAGCAGCTTAGGGACGGGAGGGAGCTATGGCTACACCTTC | CASSLGTGGSYGYTF
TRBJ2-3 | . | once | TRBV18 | TGTGCCAGCTCACCAATTATGGATACGCAGTATTTT | CASSPIMDTQYF
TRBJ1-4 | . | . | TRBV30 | TGTGCCTGGAGTGCTGACTTGGTCCTTAATGAAAAACTGTTTTTT | CAWSADLVLNEKLFF
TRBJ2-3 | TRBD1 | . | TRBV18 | TGTGCCAGCTCACCACCGGGACAGGGGAGCACAGATACGCAGTATTTT | CASSPPGQGSTDTQYF
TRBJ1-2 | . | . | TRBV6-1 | TGTGCCAGCAGTGACAGGGGCCCTAAATCTAACTATGGCTACACCTTC | CASSDRGPKSNYGYTF
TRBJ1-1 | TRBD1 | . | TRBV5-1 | TGCGCCAGCAGCCTCTCTCAGGGGGCGGCTGAAGCTTTCTTT | CASSLSQGAAEAFF
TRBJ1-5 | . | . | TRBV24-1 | TGTGCCACCAGTGATTTTGGCGGGGATAGCAATCAGCCCCAGCATTTT | CATSDFGGDSNQPQHF
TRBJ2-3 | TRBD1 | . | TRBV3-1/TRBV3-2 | TGTGCCAGCAGCCCCATCGCCGGACAGGGCACAGATACGCAGTATTTT | CASSPIAGQGTDTQYF